One and the same sample provided the 31 T cell receptor beta chains below, sequenced in a study of post-analysis software for immune sequencing data. Study-wide results and caveats: Included in a set of four or five TRBV segments more frequent in patients than controls were TRBV5-6, TRBV5-1 and TRBV20-1.

The antigens for these receptors are not known. Carried by the TCR beta cDNA libraries were unique molecular identifiers. Using its own MiXCR run on the PCR reads, TCRdb lists one record per CDR3 protein. The table has about 200,000 distinct CDR3 sequences, 29% seen once. Input material: blood. Receptors originate from a girl aged 2 to 17 with multiple sclerosis.

This clonotype occurred a few times. For the CDR3, the DNA is TGTGCCAGCAGCCAAGAGTGGGGTGGTTCACCCCTCCACTTT. Translation: CASSQEWGGSPLHF. V is TRBV14 and J is TRBJ1-6; D is unresolved. V was cut by 0 bases and J by 9 bases, with 9 bases left in between. Germline assignment: CDR1 SGHDN and CDR2 FVKESK. The CDR3 runs to 14 residues.

To note about this clonotype: A junction boundary mismatches the germline segment, possibly from a read error. The chain combines TRBV12-3 or TRBV12-4 with TRBJ2-3; tentatively, D is TRBD1 or TRBD2 (6 bases each). This CDR3 is built from 14 residues. In DNA form, the CDR3 reads TGTGCCAGCAGTCTACAGGGAGGCACAGATACGCGGTATTTT. Translated, it gives CASSLQGGTDTRYF.

The chain uses TRBV7-9 and TRBJ2-7; the D call may be TRBD1 or TRBD2 (5 bases each). CDR3 length: 12 residues. V lost 5 bases and J lost 5, with 10 bases in between. Germline V gene sequence: CDR1 SEHNR, CDR2 FQNEAQ (reference sequence). CDR3 nucleotide sequence: TGTGCCAGCAGCCCGGTGGGGGACGAGCAGTACTTC. Amino acid sequence: CASSPVGDEQYF.

The CDR3, as DNA: TGTGCCAGCAGACCTGACTCCTACACCGGGGAGCTGTTTTTT. Protein: CASRPDSYTGELFF. The V gene is TRBV2, the J gene TRBJ2-2, with D uncertain. Trimming took off 6 bases at V and 3 bases at J, with 11 bases between the two ends. CDR3 length: 14 residues. Germline CDR1 reads SNHLY; CDR2 reads FYNNEI.

The chain links TRBV7-2 to TRBJ2-5; D remains unclear. Germline V gives CDR1 SGHTA, CDR2 FQGNSA. The CDR3 totals 12 residues. Trimming cost V 3 bases and J 5 bases, with 7 bases left between them. In nucleotides, the CDR3 is TGTGCCAGCAGCTTTGGATCGGAGACCCAGTACTTC. Its protein product is CASSFGSETQYF.

The V gene is TRBV16, the J gene TRBJ2-7; no clear D gene. V was shortened by 5 bases and J by 2 bases, with 10 bases between the two germline ends. This CDR3 spans 13 amino acids. The V gene's germline CDR1 is KGHSY and CDR2 FQNENV. Written as DNA, the CDR3 is TGTGCCAGCAGCTCCGGAAACCCCTACGAGCAGTACTTC. Its protein product is CASSSGNPYEQYF.

At least ten counts were recorded for this clonotype. The chain uses TRBV7-9 and TRBJ2-4; D is uncertain. Germline loops: CDR1 SEHNR, CDR2 FQNEAQ (reference sequence). V dropped 1 base and J dropped 0 bases, with 10 bases sitting between them. This CDR3 is built from 16 residues. CDR3 DNA sequence: TGTGCCAGCAGCTTAGGACGGCAGCTAGCCAAAAACATTCAGTACTTC. Translated: CASSLGRQLAKNIQYF.

This sequence joins TRBV7-8 and TRBJ2-5, with TRBD2 as a possible D gene (5 bases). This CDR3 region has 16 residues. V was shortened by 5 bases and J by 4 bases, with 20 bases between the two germline ends. The germline gives CDR1 SGHVS, CDR2 FQNEAQ. The CDR3 DNA follows: TGTGCCAGCAGCCCACCAAGGGCAGCGGAGAGAGAGACCCAGTACTTC. Translating it yields CASSPPRAAERETQYF.

This clonotype was observed at least ten times. This sequence joins TRBV10-1 and TRBJ2-7; 9 bases line up with TRBD1. This CDR3 is 13 amino acids long. The V gene end was trimmed by 6 bases and the J gene end by 3 bases; junction bases not matched to a gene: 3. The germline V gene encodes CDR1 WNHNN and CDR2 SYGVQD (reference sequence). CDR3 residues: CASRAGQGYEQYF. DNA for the CDR3: TGCGCCAGCAGAGCGGGACAGGGCTACGAGCAGTACTTC.

This clonotype was found many times. The V and J genes are TRBV5-1 and TRBJ2-7; D gene unclear. Trimming stripped 2 bases from V and 0 bases from J, with 12 bases between. There are 15 residues in the CDR3. CDR1 and CDR2 (germline): SGHRS, YFSETQ. The CDR3 bases are TGCGCCAGCAGCTTTTTCACGCAGCCCTCCTACGAGCAGTACTTC. It codes for CASSFFTQPSYEQYF.

This clonotype showed up just a few times. The J gene is TRBJ2-3, the V gene TRBV20-1; 9 positions match TRBD2. Germline loops: CDR1 DFQATT, CDR2 SNEGSKA (reference sequence). Losses at the gene ends were 3 bases for V and 3 bases for J; bases not matched to a gene: 10. The length of the CDR3 is 16 residues. The CDR3 loop reads CSARGAAGGPTDTQYF. CDR3 bases: TGCAGTGCTAGGGGGGCGGCGGGGGGGCCGACAGATACGCAGTATTTT.

A few counts support this clonotype. This sequence may be a read error, since a much larger clone differs from it by one base. This rearrangement joins TRBV29-1 to TRBJ2-5; D not certain. CDR3 length: 16 residues. V was pared by 4 bases and J by 1 base, with 19 bases between. The germline CDR1 and CDR2 sequences are SQVTM and ANQGSEA. The chain's CDR3 is CSVGSGRQSFQETQYF. For the CDR3, the DNA is TGCAGCGTTGGATCGGGCAGGCAATCCTTCCAAGAGACCCAGTACTTC.

The J gene is TRBJ2-2, the V gene TRBV27, with D tentatively TRBD1 (5 bases). V dropped 2 bases and J dropped 6 bases, with 10 bases sitting between them. Germline CDR1 is MNHEY and CDR2 is SMNVEV (reference sequence). The CDR3 runs to 14 residues. CDR3 sequence reads: CASSLEGVAGELFF. Written as DNA, the CDR3 is TGTGCCAGCAGTTTAGAAGGGGTGGCCGGGGAGCTGTTTTTT.

This clonotype was found once. The chain uses TRBV7-2 and TRBJ2-4, with D possibly TRBD1 on 5 matching bases. TRBJ2-7 explains the end of the DNA better; the J call may be wrong. CDR3 length: 15 residues. Germline loops: CDR1 SGHTA, CDR2 FQGNSA. The CDR3 DNA is TGTGCCAGCAGCTTAGGAAATAGGGGATGGGGCGAGCAGTACTTC. It yields the protein CASSLGNRGWGEQYF.

This clonotype has ten or more counts. The chain joins TRBV20-1 to TRBJ2-4; 11 bases agree with TRBD2. The CDR3 has 17 residues. V lost 7 bases and J lost 3; bases outside the gene matches: 14. Per germline, CDR1 DFQATT and CDR2 SNEGSKA (reference sequence). CDR3 nucleotides: TGCAGTGGAGGACTAGCGGGCACCGGAGGAAGCAAAAACATTCAGTACTTC. As protein: CSGGLAGTGGSKNIQYF.

This clonotype was detected ten times or more. V and J are TRBV28 and TRBJ2-5; D may be TRBD1 (5 bases). CDR3 length: 14 amino acids. Germline loops: CDR1 MDHEN, CDR2 SYDVKM. V lost 6 bases to trimming and J lost 5 bases, with 16 bases between them. CDR3 nucleotides: TGTGCCAGCAGCACGACAGTGCCCCTTGAGACCCAGTACTTC. Amino acid sequence: CASSTTVPLETQYF.

The chain uses TRBV5-1 and TRBJ2-1, with D perhaps TRBD1 (9 bases). Deletions cut 4 bases from V and 5 bases from J, with 19 bases between. The V gene's germline CDR1 is SGHRS and CDR2 YFSETQ. The length of the CDR3 is 16 residues. The CDR3 sequence is CASSPGGTGPHNEQFF. CDR3 DNA sequence: TGCGCCAGCAGCCCGGGGGGGACAGGGCCTCACAATGAGCAGTTCTTC. The whole variable domain, remainder taken from reference TRBV5-1 and TRBJ2-1, is KAGVTQTPRYLIKTRGQQVTLSCSPISGHRSVSWYQQTPGQGLQFLFEYFSETQRNKGNFPGRFSGRQFSNSRSEMNVSTLELGDSALYLCASSPGGTGPHNEQFFGPGTRLTVL.

This clonotype came up many times. The chain combines TRBV7-9 with TRBJ2-7, with D possibly TRBD1 on 5 matching bases. Germline values: CDR1 SEHNR, CDR2 FQNEAQ (reference sequence). The CDR3 runs 16 residues. V was pared by 1 base and J by 2 bases, with 15 bases between. Written as DNA, the CDR3 is TGTGCCAGCAGCTTAGAGGCGTCAGGGCGTCCCTACGAGCAGTACTTC. Translated: CASSLEASGRPYEQYF.

The V and J genes are TRBV5-6 and TRBJ1-1; 10 bases map to TRBD1. With 5 bases clipped from V and 5 bases from J, the junction kept 6 bases outside the gene matches. The CDR3 has 14 amino acids. Germline V gives CDR1 SGHDT, CDR2 YYEEEE. CDR3 protein: CASRYGTGATEAFF. CDR3 nucleotide sequence: TGTGCCAGCAGATACGGGACAGGGGCAACTGAAGCTTTCTTT.

This clonotype was seen only a few times. This CDR3 reads CASSLSGTGRTEAFF. Here the CDR3 DNA reads TGTGCCAGCAGCTTATCCGGGACAGGGAGGACTGAAGCTTTCTTT. The genes are TRBV7-9 and TRBJ1-1, with 9 positions matching TRBD1. The germline V gene has CDR1 SEHNR and CDR2 FQNEAQ (reference sequence). The ends lost 2 bases at V and 5 bases at J; junction bases unmatched: 6. The CDR3 has 15 residues.

Within the sample, this clonotype is medium-sized (0.01 to 0.1%). This sequence joins TRBV15 and TRBJ2-5, with 9 bases aligning to TRBD2. Germline trimming cut 0 bases from V and 0 bases from J; bases unmatched to any gene: 5. CDR3 length: 17 residues. Germline lookup yields CDR1 LNHNV and CDR2 YYDKDF (reference sequence). CDR3 residues: CATSRDRPSGNQETQYF. The CDR3 nucleotides read TGTGCCACCAGCAGAGATCGTCCTAGCGGGAACCAAGAGACCCAGTACTTC. The full variable domain, with the rest looked up from reference TRBV15 and TRBJ2-5, is DAMVIQNPRYQVTQFGKPVTLSCSQTLNHNVMYWYQQKSSQAPKLLFHYYDKDFNNEADTPDNFQSRRPNTSFCFLDIRSPGLGDTAMYLCATSRDRPSGNQETQYFGPGTRLLVL.

A note on this clonotype: This may be a read error: a much more frequent sequence differs by one nucleotide. The CDR3 DNA sequence: TGCGCCAGCAGCTTGGTCCCCTACGAGCAGTACTTC. Amino acids: CASSLVPYEQYF. The chain couples TRBV5-1 to TRBJ2-7; no clear D. The CDR3 extends over 12 amino acids. Germline CDR1 SGHRS, CDR2 YFSETQ. V was pared by 0 bases and J by 2 bases, with 3 bases between.

Only a few counts were recorded for this clonotype. The chain recombines TRBV6-5 with TRBJ1-5, with 8 positions matching TRBD1. The CDR3 is made up of 16 amino acids. Trimming removed 6 bases from V and 3 bases from J; junction bases left unmatched: 10. In germline, CDR1 is MNHEY, CDR2 SVGAGI. As DNA, the CDR3 is TGTGCCAGCAGGCGCAGGGGGCGAGTAGACAATCAGCCCCAGCATTTT. Its translation: CASRRRGRVDNQPQHF.

This clonotype was counted between two and nine times. The CDR3 nucleotides are TGTGCCAGCAGTTTCGTCCCTAACTATGGCTACACCTTC. This encodes CASSFVPNYGYTF. This chain connects TRBV14 to TRBJ1-2; unclear D gene. The CDR3 length is 13 residues. V was pared by 6 bases and J by 0 bases, with 8 bases between. The germline CDR1 and CDR2 sequences are SGHDN and FVKESK.

This clonotype showed up many times. The junction departs from the called germline gene at one end, perhaps through a read error. The chain combines TRBV12-3 or TRBV12-4 with TRBJ1-2, with 9 bases matching TRBD1. This CDR3 is built from 15 residues. The CDR3 spells CASSLRQGGNDGYTF. DNA for the CDR3: TGTGCCAGCAGTTTAAGACAGGGGGGTAACGATGGCTACACCTTC.

This clonotype was observed a few times. The J gene is TRBJ1-1, the V gene TRBV20-1; the D is unclear. The CDR3 contains 14 residues. V gave up 5 bases and J gave up 4 bases, with 17 bases separating them. Per germline, CDR1 DFQATT and CDR2 SNEGSKA (reference sequence). CDR3 DNA sequence: TGCAGTGCTCGCCGGAGCCATGTGGGCACTGAAGCTTTCTTT. It codes for CSARRSHVGTEAFF.

This clonotype was picked up many times. This sequence joins TRBV12-3 or TRBV12-4 and TRBJ1-2; 8 bases line up with TRBD1. This CDR3 has 17 amino acids. The V and J ends lost 0 bases and 5 bases, in that order; junction bases with no gene match: 11. In DNA, the CDR3 is TGTGCCAGCAGTTTAGCGGTAGGGCAGGGGGCGAGTTATGGCTACACCTTC. Translating gives CASSLAVGQGASYGYTF.

This clonotype has only a few counts. This sequence joins TRBV29-1 and TRBJ2-5; TRBD1 aligns across 9 bases. Germline CDR1 and CDR2: SQVTM and ANQGSEA. CDR3 length: 11 residues. V lost 7 bases, J lost 7 bases, and 4 bases stayed unmatched. The CDR3 coding sequence is TGCAGCGGACAGGGGGAGATGACCCAGTACTTC. It translates to CSGQGEMTQYF.

This clonotype came up many times. The chain has TRBV4-1 and TRBJ2-7; TRBD2 agrees at 7 bases. V lost 3 bases, J lost 4 bases, and 6 bases stayed unmatched. This CDR3 has 14 residues. Germline CDR1 reads MGHRA; CDR2 reads YSYEKL. The CDR3 sequence is CASSHVAGEYEQYF. The CDR3 nucleotides are TGCGCCAGCAGCCACGTCGCGGGAGAATACGAGCAGTACTTC.

The CDR3 loop is CASSWGSRRETQYF. The CDR3, as DNA: TGTGCCAGCAGCTGGGGGAGTCGGAGGGAGACCCAGTACTTC. This sequence joins TRBV5-6 and TRBJ2-5; D is tentatively TRBD1 or TRBD2 (5 bases each). The CDR3 extends over 14 amino acids. Trimming took 3 bases from V and 5 from J, leaving 14 bases between them. In germline, CDR1 is SGHDT, CDR2 YYEEEE.

This clonotype was seen at least ten times. The chain links TRBV6-5 to TRBJ1-1; perhaps TRBD1 as D (6 bases). The germline CDR1 and CDR2 sequences are MNHEY and SVGAGI. The CDR3 is made up of 16 amino acids. Trimming shortened V by 3 bases and J by 3 bases, and 17 bases separated the two germline ends. The CDR3: CASSYFSGQAYTEAFF. In DNA form, the CDR3 reads TGTGCCAGCAGTTATTTTTCGGGACAAGCGTACACTGAAGCTTTCTTT.